This T cell receptor beta chain was recorded in a study of cytomegalovirus exposure and HLA in healthy donors. Turning to the study itself: Tens of millions of unique TCRs, all from HLA-typed donors, were included in an early release of the data. Study results and limitations: Researchers reported from a later analysis that most CMV-associated TCR beta chains appeared HLA-restricted.

The donors were healthy bone marrow donors. For this clone: Its target is unknown.

Both 60 Vbeta primers and 13 Jbeta primers went into the PCR. Measured with immunoSEQ multiplex PCR; TCRdb has only the in-frame clones, and not every one. This table holds roughly 120,000 clones, 77% found once. The sequenced material came from PBMCs. The receptor's source is a man aged 50 to 60 in good health and CMV-seropositive.

Here the CDR3 DNA reads TGTGCCAGCAGCATGGCGGGGAGGCCAGATACGCAGTATTTT. The encoded protein is CASSMAGRPDTQYF. The V and J genes are TRBV7-2 and TRBJ2-3, with TRBD2 as a possible D gene (6 bases). This CDR3 comprises 14 residues. The germline gives CDR1 SGHTA, CDR2 FQGNSA. Trimming stripped 5 bases from V and 4 bases from J, with 13 bases between.